The 32 T cell receptor beta chains presented below share a single source sample, sequenced in a study of blood T cell repertoires in COVID-19 (dated by TCRdb to about 2020). Receptor amplification or capture employed the immunoSEQ multiplex PCR assay. Not all clones reach the TCRdb copy of this immuneACCESS table, which keeps in-frame sequences only. Checked studies attribute under half of the gap to unresolved V genes and leave the rest unexplained. This sample has 250,000 to 350,000 clones in its table, and 84% of those were observed once. Together, the top ten hold 1.4% to 1.5% of the sample. The sequenced material came from peripheral blood. The receptors shown here come from a human donor with COVID-19, enrolled during active disease. The donor label of this sample is uncertain.

The chain has TRBV27 and TRBJ2-5; no reliable D call. The CDR3 length is 14 residues. The germline V gene has CDR1 MNHEY and CDR2 SMNVEV (reference sequence). Trimming shortened V by 6 bases and J by 1 base, and 12 bases separated the two germline ends. CDR3 sequence: CASSIAGRQETQYF. Written as DNA, the CDR3 is TGTGCCAGCAGCATAGCTGGCCGCCAAGAGACCCAGTACTTC.

V and J are TRBV2 and TRBJ2-1; a possible D gene is TRBD2 (6 bases). V was cut by 3 bases and J by 2 bases, with 11 bases left in between. Germline CDR1 SNHLY, CDR2 FYNNEI. The CDR3 has 15 amino acids. DNA of the CDR3: TGTGCCAGCAGTGAGGGGGGTTCGCCCTACAATGAGCAGTTCTTC. This translates into CASSEGGSPYNEQFF.

V usage is TRBV19 and J usage is TRBJ2-6; TRBD1 matches 8 bases. The germline V gene encodes CDR1 LNHDA and CDR2 SQIVND (reference sequence). CDR3 size: 18 residues. V trimming: 2 bases; J trimming: 4 bases; junction bases outside the gene matches: 10. The CDR3 region has the DNA TGTGCCAGTAGTATAACTGGACAGGGTCTGGGAGGGGCCAACGTCCTGACTTTC. This codes for CASSITGQGLGGANVLTF.

V gene TRBV28 combines with J gene TRBJ2-3; a weak D match, TRBD2 (7 bases). Germline CDR1 reads MDHEN; CDR2 reads SYDVKM. V was cut by 6 bases and J by 2 bases, with 12 bases left in between. The CDR3 loop spans 14 amino acids. The CDR3 protein is CASRRGGNTDTQYF. CDR3 in DNA: TGTGCCAGCAGGAGGGGGGGAAACACAGATACGCAGTATTTT.

This chain uses TRBV5-1 with TRBJ1-1; tentatively, D is TRBD1 (6 bases). Per the germline V gene, CDR1 is SGHRS and CDR2 is YFSETQ. Trimming shortened V by 0 bases and J by 8 bases, and 11 bases separated the two germline ends. The CDR3 spans 13 residues. The CDR3 DNA follows: TGCGCCAGCAGCTTGGAAAGAGACAGGGAAGCTTTCTTT. Residues: CASSLERDREAFF.

This chain links TRBV11-2 with TRBJ1-3, with D unclear. Germline-derived CDR1 and CDR2 are SGHAT and FQNNGV. CDR3 length equals 14 residues. Trimming stripped 1 base from V and 2 bases from J, with 6 bases between. CDR3 in DNA: TGTGCCAGCAGCTTAGGACGGGCTGGAAACACCATATATTTT. Its protein product is CASSLGRAGNTIYF.

For this clone: This sample also contains other DNA sequences that code for the same CDR3. This chain connects TRBV9 to TRBJ2-1; 15 positions agree with TRBD2. The V gene end was trimmed by 3 bases and the J gene end by 7 bases; junction bases not matched to a gene: 2. This CDR3 contains 15 residues. In germline, CDR1 is SGDLS, CDR2 YYNGEE. CDR3 in DNA: TGTGCCAGCAGCGCGGGACTAGCGGGAGGAAATGAGCAGTTCTTC. As protein: CASSAGLAGGNEQFF.

J is TRBJ1-1 and V is TRBV30; TRBD1 matches at 9 bases. J lost 1 base, V lost 4 bases, and 4 bases had no gene match. CDR1 GTSNPN and CDR2 SVGIG come from the germline V gene (reference sequence). The CDR3 is made up of 14 amino acids. CDR3 sequence: CAWMDRGRNTEAFF. As DNA, the CDR3 is TGTGCCTGGATGGACAGGGGAAGGAACACTGAAGCTTTCTTT.

V is TRBV5-1 and J is TRBJ2-3; TRBD2 matches 9 bases. Per the germline V gene, CDR1 is SGHRS and CDR2 is YFSETQ. The CDR3 totals 15 residues. With V trimmed by 5 bases and J by 3 bases, 7 bases remained unmatched. The CDR3 sequence is CASRDLAGDTDTQYF. In DNA form, the CDR3 reads TGCGCCAGCAGGGATTTAGCGGGAGATACAGATACGCAGTATTTT. The full variable domain, its missing parts supplied by reference TRBV5-1 and TRBJ2-3, is KAGVTQTPRYLIKTRGQQVTLSCSPISGHRSVSWYQQTPGQGLQFLFEYFSETQRNKGNFPGRFSGRQFSNSRSEMNVSTLELGDSALYLCASRDLAGDTDTQYFGPGTRLTVL.

V is TRBV6-6 and J is TRBJ2-2, with 10 bases identical to TRBD1. The germline V gene has CDR1 MNHNY and CDR2 SVGAGI (reference sequence). J gave up 1 base and V 6 bases, and 5 bases lay outside the gene matches. The CDR3 is 16 amino acids. The chain's CDR3 is CASSPGQGGNTGELFF. CDR3 nucleotide sequence: TGTGCCAGCAGCCCCGGACAGGGGGGGAACACCGGGGAGCTGTTTTTT.

This clone was seen only once. The genes are TRBV10-2 and TRBJ1-6; a weak D match, TRBD1 (6 bases). The CDR3 length is 14 residues. V lost 3 bases and J lost 10, with 13 bases in between. Germline V gene lookup returns CDR1 WSHSY and CDR2 SAAADI. DNA for the CDR3: TGCGCCAGCAGTGATTGGGCAGGGGAATCACCCCTCCACTTT. Protein sequence: CASSDWAGESPLHF.

The gene calls are TRBV5-5 and TRBJ1-5; TRBD1 matches 10 bases. The CDR3 is 17 residues long. Germline V gene data show CDR1 as SGHKS and CDR2 as YYEKEE (reference sequence). The J segment lost 0 bases and the V segment lost 4 bases, leaving 7 bases of the junction unmatched. The CDR3 nucleotides read TGTGCCAGCAGCGTGGGGACAGGGGCTTCTAGCAATCAGCCCCAGCATTTT. Translated, it gives CASSVGTGASSNQPQHF.

The chain recombines TRBV6-5 with TRBJ2-3; D is undetermined. Germline CDR1 is MNHEY and CDR2 is SVGAGI. CDR3 size: 14 residues. Deletions cut 6 bases from V and 7 bases from J, with 17 bases between. The CDR3 region is CASRSPVSINTQYF. The CDR3 DNA is TGTGCCAGCAGGTCTCCCGTCTCTATTAATACGCAGTATTTT.

The V gene is TRBV7-2, the J gene TRBJ1-2; 9 nucleotides align to TRBD1. The CDR3 has 15 residues. CDR1 SGHTA and CDR2 FQGNSA come from the germline V gene. V was pared by 3 bases and J by 5 bases, with 7 bases of the junction left unmatched. The CDR3 sequence is CASSFSGTGFYGYTF. The CDR3 region has the DNA TGTGCCAGCAGCTTCTCCGGGACAGGGTTTTATGGCTACACCTTC.

J is TRBJ2-1 and V is TRBV5-1; 8 bases are a match to TRBD1. V lost 7 bases, J lost 3 bases, and 9 bases stayed unmatched. The CDR3 length is 15 residues. Germline CDR1 reads SGHRS; CDR2 reads YFSETQ. The chain's CDR3 is CASFAGTGNYNEQFF. CDR3 DNA sequence: TGCGCCAGCTTTGCCGGGACAGGCAACTACAATGAGCAGTTCTTC.

This chain links TRBV2 with TRBJ2-3; 9 positions match TRBD2. Germline loops: CDR1 SNHLY, CDR2 FYNNEI. The CDR3 loop spans 15 amino acids. Losses at the gene ends were 4 bases for V and 1 base for J; bases not matched to a gene: 3. CDR3 sequence: CASSGVAGGTDTQYF. DNA of the CDR3: TGTGCCAGCAGTGGAGTAGCGGGGGGCACAGATACGCAGTATTTT. The whole variable domain, remainder taken from reference TRBV2 and TRBJ2-3, is EPEVTQTPSHQVTQMGQEVILRCVPISNHLYFYWYRQILGQKVEFLVSFYNNEISEKSEIFDDQFSVERPDGSNFTLKIRSTKLEDSAMYFCASSGVAGGTDTQYFGPGTRLTVL.

The rearrangement uses TRBV30 and TRBJ1-5; D not resolved. This CDR3 is built from 12 residues. The germline V and J ends were trimmed by 0 bases and 6 bases, with 6 bases remaining between them. CDR1 and CDR2 from the germline V gene are GTSNPN and SVGIG (reference sequence). CDR3 protein: CAWSVRVQPQHF. CDR3 nucleotides: TGTGCCTGGAGTGTACGGGTTCAGCCCCAGCATTTT.

CDR3 in DNA: TGTGCCAGCAGCCTATTCGACAGGGTTGCGGGGGAAAAACTGTTTTTT. This encodes CASSLFDRVAGEKLFF. The chain carries TRBV3-1 (or the pseudogene TRBV3-2) and TRBJ1-4; 7 nucleotides match TRBD1. J gave up 8 bases and V 4 bases, and 13 bases lay outside the gene matches. Germline CDR1 LGHDT, CDR2 YNNKEL (reference sequence). The CDR3 contains 16 residues.

This clone was detected only once. V usage is TRBV28 and J usage is TRBJ2-3; 8 bases are a match to TRBD2. The CDR3 contains 16 residues. CDR1 is MDHEN, CDR2 SYDVKM, per germline. With V trimmed by 4 bases and J by 0 bases, 6 bases remained unmatched. CDR3 protein: CASSSGSGGSTDTQYF. The CDR3 DNA follows: TGTGCCAGCAGTTCCGGAAGCGGGGGCAGCACAGATACGCAGTATTTT.

The chain joins TRBV6-5 to TRBJ2-3, with D perhaps matching TRBD2 (5 bases). The ends were cut back, 6 bases at V and 0 bases at J, with 13 bases in the middle. This CDR3 spans 15 amino acids. In germline, CDR1 is MNHEY, CDR2 SVGAGI. For the CDR3, the DNA is TGTGCCAGCAGCTACGAGGGTCTTAGCACAGATACGCAGTATTTT. As protein: CASSYEGLSTDTQYF.

CDR3 amino acids: CASSFTGPYGYTF. CDR3 DNA: TGTGCCAGCAGCTTTACAGGGCCCTATGGCTACACCTTC. The chain combines TRBV7-2 with TRBJ1-2; maybe TRBD1 (6 bases). V was pared by 3 bases and J by 4 bases, with 9 bases between. The CDR3 is 13 residues long. Germline CDR1 and CDR2: SGHTA and FQGNSA.

The chain joins TRBV14 to TRBJ2-7; possibly TRBD1 for D (5 bases). The CDR3 contains 13 residues. V was clipped by 0 bases and J by 9 bases, with 12 bases between them. Germline CDR1 is SGHDN and CDR2 is FVKESK. In DNA, the CDR3 is TGTGCCAGCAGCCAAGATTGGGGCAATCGGCAGTACTTC. It translates to CASSQDWGNRQYF. Complete variable domain (other parts from reference TRBV14 and TRBJ2-7): EAGVTQFPSHSVIEKGQTVTLRCDPISGHDNLYWYRRVMGKEIKFLLHFVKESKQDESGMPNNRFLAERTGGTYSTLKVQPAELEDSGVYFCASSQDWGNRQYFGPGTRLTVT.

The chain has TRBV19 and TRBJ1-5; the D gene is possibly TRBD1 (5 bases). There are 13 residues in the CDR3. Per germline, CDR1 LNHDA and CDR2 SQIVND (reference sequence). The ends were cut back, 2 bases at V and 7 bases at J, with 9 bases in the middle. CDR3 in DNA: TGTGCCAGTAGTATAAGGACAATCCAGCCCCAGCATTTT. Amino acid sequence: CASSIRTIQPQHF.

The genes are TRBV19 and TRBJ2-2; 8 bases are a match to TRBD1. Germline V gene lookup returns CDR1 LNHDA and CDR2 SQIVND (reference sequence). The CDR3 has 15 amino acids. The V gene end was trimmed by 3 bases and the J gene end by 4 bases; junction bases not matched to a gene: 4. The CDR3 DNA sequence: TGTGCCAGTAGTATTGGACAGGGTGGCACCGGGGAGCTGTTTTTT. Its translation is CASSIGQGGTGELFF. Together with reference TRBV19 and TRBJ2-2, the CDR3 gives the full variable domain: DGGITQSPKYLFRKEGQNVTLSCEQNLNHDAMYWYRQDPGQGLRLIYYSQIVNDFQKGDIAEGYSVSREKKESFPLTVTSAQKNPTAFYLCASSIGQGGTGELFFGEGSRLTVL.

This clone has a handful of counts. This sequence joins TRBV4-2 and TRBJ2-7; tentatively, D is TRBD1 (5 bases). The CDR3 is 15 residues long. Germline CDR1 reads LGHNA; CDR2 reads YNFKEQ. V gave up 1 base and J gave up 1 base, with 11 bases separating them. The CDR3 DNA reads TGTGCCAGCAGCCAAGGGGGCAGAGAATCCTACGAGCAGTACTTC. Protein product: CASSQGGRESYEQYF.

CDR3 in DNA: TGCGCCAGCAGCTCGGGACAGGGAAGATACAATGAGCAGTTCTTC. Amino acid sequence: CASSSGQGRYNEQFF. The chain recombines TRBV5-1 with TRBJ2-1; 9 bases agree with TRBD1. Germline-derived CDR1 and CDR2 are SGHRS and YFSETQ. Trimming removed 3 bases from V and 4 bases from J; junction bases left unmatched: 5. This CDR3 spans 15 amino acids. The whole variable domain, filled in from reference TRBV5-1 and TRBJ2-1, reads KAGVTQTPRYLIKTRGQQVTLSCSPISGHRSVSWYQQTPGQGLQFLFEYFSETQRNKGNFPGRFSGRQFSNSRSEMNVSTLELGDSALYLCASSSGQGRYNEQFFGPGTRLTVL.

This chain uses TRBV28 with TRBJ1-1; the D gene is possibly TRBD1 (6 bases). V gave up 5 bases and J gave up 3 bases, with 13 bases separating them. CDR1 and CDR2 (germline): MDHEN, SYDVKM. CDR3 length equals 14 residues. Here the CDR3 reads CASSEGQRDTEAFF. CDR3 sequence (DNA): TGTGCCAGCAGTGAGGGACAAAGAGACACTGAAGCTTTCTTT.

The sample holds a few counts of this clone. The identical CDR3 is also encoded by other nucleotide sequences in the sample. V gene TRBV3-1 (or the pseudogene TRBV3-2) combines with J gene TRBJ2-7; D uncertain. This CDR3 is built from 14 residues. CDR1 is LGHDT, CDR2 YNNKEL, per germline (reference sequence). V lost 1 base to trimming and J lost 0 bases, with 7 bases between them. DNA of the CDR3: TGTGCCAGCAGCCAAGGTAGATACTCCTACGAGCAGTACTTC. This translates into CASSQGRYSYEQYF.

This clone was picked up a small number of times. This chain uses TRBV30 with TRBJ2-2; D unclear. Per germline, CDR1 GTSNPN and CDR2 SVGIG (reference sequence). Deletions cut 2 bases from V and 4 bases from J, with 11 bases between. CDR3 length equals 14 residues. The CDR3 DNA sequence: TGTGCCTGGAGTCTAATCCCTCGCACCGGGGAGCTGTTTTTT. As protein: CAWSLIPRTGELFF. Using reference TRBV30 and TRBJ2-2 for the parts outside the CDR3, the full variable domain is SQTIHQWPATLVQPVGSPLSLECTVEGTSNPNLYWYRQAAGRGLQLLFYSVGIGQISSEVPQNLSASRPQDRQFILSSKKLLLSDSGFYLCAWSLIPRTGELFFGEGSRLTVL.

V gene TRBV7-9 combines with J gene TRBJ2-3; 11 nucleotides agree with TRBD2. The CDR3 has 15 residues. Germline trimming cut 6 bases from V and 6 bases from J; bases unmatched to any gene: 8. The germline CDR1 and CDR2 sequences are SEHNR and FQNEAQ (reference sequence). The CDR3 spells CASRSLAGVADTQYF. In nucleotides, the CDR3 is TGTGCCAGCAGATCACTAGCGGGAGTCGCCGATACGCAGTATTTT. Filled out from reference TRBV7-9 and TRBJ2-3, the complete variable domain reads DTGVSQNPRHKITKRGQNVTFRCDPISEHNRLYWYRQTLGQGPEFLTYFQNEAQLEKSRLLSDRFSAERPKGSFSTLEIQRTEQGDSAMYLCASRSLAGVADTQYFGPGTRLTVL.

The J gene is TRBJ1-1, the V gene TRBV3-1 (or the pseudogene TRBV3-2); 9 nucleotides match TRBD1. The V segment lost 4 bases and the J segment 1 base; nucleotides outside the gene matches: 7. There are 16 residues in the CDR3. Germline V lookup: CDR1 LGHDT, CDR2 YNNKEL (reference sequence). In DNA form, the CDR3 reads TGTGCCAGCAGCCCAAGACAGGGGGAAAGGAACACTGAAGCTTTCTTT. Its protein product is CASSPRQGERNTEAFF.

This chain links TRBV2 with TRBJ2-3; maybe TRBD1 (5 bases). CDR1 is SNHLY, CDR2 FYNNEI, per germline. The CDR3 runs to 14 residues. CDR3 nucleotide sequence: TGTGCAGGAGCCCCGGGCAGGGGCACAGATACGCAGTATTTT. Residues: CAGAPGRGTDTQYF. The variable domain in full, with the rest retrieved from reference TRBV2 and TRBJ2-3, is EPEVTQTPSHQVTQMGQEVILRCVPISNHLYFYWYRQILGQKVEFLVSFYNNEISEKSEIFDDQFSVERPDGSNFTLKIRSTKLEDSAMYFCAGAPGRGTDTQYFGPGTRLTVL.